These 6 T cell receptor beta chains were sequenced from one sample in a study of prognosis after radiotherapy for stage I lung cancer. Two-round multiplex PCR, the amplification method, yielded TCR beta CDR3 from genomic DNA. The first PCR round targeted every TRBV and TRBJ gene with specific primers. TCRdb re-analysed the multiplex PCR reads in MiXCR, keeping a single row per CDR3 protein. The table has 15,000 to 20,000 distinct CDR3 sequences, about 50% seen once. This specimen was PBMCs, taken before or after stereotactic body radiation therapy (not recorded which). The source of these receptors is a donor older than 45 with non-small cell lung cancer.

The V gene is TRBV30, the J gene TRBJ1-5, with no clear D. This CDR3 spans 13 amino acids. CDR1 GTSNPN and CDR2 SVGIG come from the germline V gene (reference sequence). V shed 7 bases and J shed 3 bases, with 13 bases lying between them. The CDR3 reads CALGKRDNQPQHF. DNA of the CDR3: TGTGCCTTGGGGAAGCGTGACAATCAGCCCCAGCATTTT.

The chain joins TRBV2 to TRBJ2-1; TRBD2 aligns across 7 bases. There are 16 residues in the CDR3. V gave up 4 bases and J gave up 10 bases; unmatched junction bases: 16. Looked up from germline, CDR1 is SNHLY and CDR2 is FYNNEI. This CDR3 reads CASSASLSGGTREQFF. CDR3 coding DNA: TGTGCCAGCAGTGCTTCACTATCGGGAGGTACAAGGGAGCAGTTCTTC.

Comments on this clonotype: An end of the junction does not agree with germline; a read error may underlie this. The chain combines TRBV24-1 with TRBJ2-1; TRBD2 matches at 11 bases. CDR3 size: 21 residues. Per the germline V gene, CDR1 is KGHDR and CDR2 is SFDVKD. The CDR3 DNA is TGTGCCACCAGTGGCCCAAAACGGGCCGGGATACTAGCGGGGGCCACCGATGATCAGTTCTTC. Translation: CATSGPKRAGILAGATDDQFF.

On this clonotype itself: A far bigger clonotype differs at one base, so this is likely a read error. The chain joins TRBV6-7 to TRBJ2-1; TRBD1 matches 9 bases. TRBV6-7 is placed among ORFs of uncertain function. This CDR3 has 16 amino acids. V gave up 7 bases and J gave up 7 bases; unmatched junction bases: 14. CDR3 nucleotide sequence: TGTGCCAGCATCCCCATCCCCGGACAGGGGCGGAATGAGCAGTTCTTC. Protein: CASIPIPGQGRNEQFF.

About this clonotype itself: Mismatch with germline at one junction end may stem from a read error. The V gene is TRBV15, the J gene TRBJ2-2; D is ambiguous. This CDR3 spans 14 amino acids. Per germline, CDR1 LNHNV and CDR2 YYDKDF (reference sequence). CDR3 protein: CATIRDFSAGELFF. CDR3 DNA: TGTGCCACCATCAGAGATTTTTCAGCCGGGGAGCTGTTTTTT.

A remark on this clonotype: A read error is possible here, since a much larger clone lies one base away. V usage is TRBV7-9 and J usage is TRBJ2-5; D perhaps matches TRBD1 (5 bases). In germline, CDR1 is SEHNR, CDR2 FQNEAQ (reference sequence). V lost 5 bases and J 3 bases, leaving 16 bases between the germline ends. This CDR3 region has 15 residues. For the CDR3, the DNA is TGTGCCAGCAGCCCCCGACAGTGGACCAAAGAGACCCAGTACTTC. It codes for CASSPRQWTKETQYF.